This record covers a single T cell receptor (beta chain). What it binds is not known. The source of the sample is a study of shared clonotypes between healthy human individuals. Study-level background: CD4 naive and CD4 memory each took three plates per donor, while CD8 naive took two and CD8 memory one. Study-level points and caveats: A handful of donors shared approximately 5% of their naive CD4 clonotypes. Though the depth was large, rarefaction showed that sorted-subset sequencing was incomplete.

This CDR3 has 16 amino acids. The trim removed 3 bases at V and 6 bases at J, leaving 10 bases unmatched. Germline V CDR1 and CDR2: MNHEY, SVGAGI. CD4+ cells yielded CD45RA+ naive and CD45RA-negative memory subsets. TCRdb keeps only in-frame clones here, not all; method: immunoSEQ multiplex PCR. The data show 2 million to 2.5 million clones, roughly 95% seen once. The V gene is TRBV6-5, the J gene TRBJ2-1; 8 bases are shared with TRBD1. This clonotype originated in a man in his late teens or twenties in good health. Sample: naive CD4+ T cells sorted from blood. Stated subset: CD45RA+ positively selected. CDR3 amino acids: CASSYFGTGRGNEQFF. CDR3 bases: TGTGCCAGCAGTTATTTCGGGACAGGTAGGGGCAATGAGCAGTTCTTC.